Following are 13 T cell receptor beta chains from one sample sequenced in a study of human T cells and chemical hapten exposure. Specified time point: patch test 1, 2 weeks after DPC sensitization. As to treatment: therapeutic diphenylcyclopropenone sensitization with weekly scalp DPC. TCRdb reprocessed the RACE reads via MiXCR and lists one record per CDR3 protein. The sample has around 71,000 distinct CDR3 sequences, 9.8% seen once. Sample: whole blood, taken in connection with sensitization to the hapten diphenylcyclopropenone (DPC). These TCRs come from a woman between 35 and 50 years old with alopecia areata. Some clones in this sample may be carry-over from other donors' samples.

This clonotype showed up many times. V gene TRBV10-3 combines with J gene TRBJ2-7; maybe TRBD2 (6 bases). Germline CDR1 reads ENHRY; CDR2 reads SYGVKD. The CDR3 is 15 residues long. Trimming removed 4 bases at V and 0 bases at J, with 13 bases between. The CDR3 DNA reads TGTGCCATCAGTGTAGGGCGGGGAAGCTCCTACGAGCAGTACTTC. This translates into CAISVGRGSSYEQYF.

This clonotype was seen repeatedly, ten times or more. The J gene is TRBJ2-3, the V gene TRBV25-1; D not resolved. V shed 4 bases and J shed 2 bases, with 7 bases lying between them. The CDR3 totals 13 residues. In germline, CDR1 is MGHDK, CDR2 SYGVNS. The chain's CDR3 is CASSVPSTDTQYF. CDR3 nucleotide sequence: TGTGCCAGCAGTGTCCCGTCCACAGATACGCAGTATTTT.

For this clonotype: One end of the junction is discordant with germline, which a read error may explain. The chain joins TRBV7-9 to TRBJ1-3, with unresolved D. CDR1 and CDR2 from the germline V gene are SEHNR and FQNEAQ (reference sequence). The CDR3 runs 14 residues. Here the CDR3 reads CTSSRVGFGNTIYF. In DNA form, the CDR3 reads TGTACCAGCAGCCGCGTGGGGTTTGGAAACACCATATATTTT.

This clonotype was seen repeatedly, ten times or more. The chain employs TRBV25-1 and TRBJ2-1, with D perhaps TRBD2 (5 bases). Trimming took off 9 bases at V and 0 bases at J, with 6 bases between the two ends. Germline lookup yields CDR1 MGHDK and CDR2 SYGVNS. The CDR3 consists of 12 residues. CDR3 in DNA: TGTGCCAGGAGGGACTCCTACAATGAGCAGTTCTTC. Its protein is CARRDSYNEQFF.

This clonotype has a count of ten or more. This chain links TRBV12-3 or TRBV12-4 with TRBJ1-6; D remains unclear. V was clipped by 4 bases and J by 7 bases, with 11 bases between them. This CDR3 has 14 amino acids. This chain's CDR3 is CASSSRQANSPLHF. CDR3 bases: TGTGCCAGCAGTTCGAGGCAGGCCAATTCACCCCTCCACTTT.

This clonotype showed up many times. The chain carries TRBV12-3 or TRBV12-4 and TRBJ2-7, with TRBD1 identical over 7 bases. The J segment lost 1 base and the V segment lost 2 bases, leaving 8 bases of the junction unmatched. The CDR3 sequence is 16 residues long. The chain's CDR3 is CASSLQQGGGSYEQYF. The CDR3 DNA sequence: TGTGCCAGCAGTTTACAACAAGGGGGCGGGTCCTACGAGCAGTACTTC.

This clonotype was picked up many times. CDR3 in amino acids: CASKTGGPYEQYF. CDR3 DNA: TGTGCCAGCAAGACAGGGGGCCCGTACGAGCAGTACTTC. This rearrangement joins TRBV28 to TRBJ2-7; 10 bases match TRBD1. CDR1 is MDHEN and CDR2 is SYDVKM in the germline V gene. CDR3 length: 13 residues. V lost 7 bases and J lost 4; bases outside the gene matches: 4.

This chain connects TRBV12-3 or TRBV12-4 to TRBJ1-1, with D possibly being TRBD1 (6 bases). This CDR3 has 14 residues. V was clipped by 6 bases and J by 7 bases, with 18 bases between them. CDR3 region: CASSPFPTGFEAFF. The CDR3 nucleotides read TGTGCCAGCAGCCCCTTCCCGACAGGTTTTGAAGCTTTCTTT.

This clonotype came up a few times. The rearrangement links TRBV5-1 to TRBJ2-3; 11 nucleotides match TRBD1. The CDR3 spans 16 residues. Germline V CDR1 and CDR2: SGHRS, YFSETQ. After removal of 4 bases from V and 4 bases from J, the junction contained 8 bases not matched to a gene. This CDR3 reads CASSAWTGGRSDTQYF. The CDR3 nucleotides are TGCGCCAGCAGCGCCTGGACAGGGGGCCGATCAGATACGCAGTATTTT.

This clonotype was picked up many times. CDR3 in DNA: TGTGCCAGCAGTGAAGTTGGTTCACCCCTCCACTTT. The encoded protein is CASSEVGSPLHF. This chain uses TRBV25-1 with TRBJ1-6, with D uncertain. In germline, CDR1 is MGHDK, CDR2 SYGVNS. The CDR3 sequence is 12 residues long. The V end was cut by 2 bases, the J end by 9 bases, with 5 bases between.

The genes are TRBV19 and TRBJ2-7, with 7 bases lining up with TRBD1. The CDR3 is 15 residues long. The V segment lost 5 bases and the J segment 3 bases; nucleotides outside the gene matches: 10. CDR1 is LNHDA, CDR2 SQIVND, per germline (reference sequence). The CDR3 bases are TGTGCCAGTAGTCCTACCCCGACAGGGTTCTACGAGCAGTACTTC. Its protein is CASSPTPTGFYEQYF.

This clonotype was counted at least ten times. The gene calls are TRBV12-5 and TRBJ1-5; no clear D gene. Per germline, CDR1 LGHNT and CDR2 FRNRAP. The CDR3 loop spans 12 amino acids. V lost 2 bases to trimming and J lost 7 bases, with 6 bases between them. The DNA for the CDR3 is TGTGCTAGTGGTTTGAAGGTCCAGCCCCAGCATTTT. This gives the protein CASGLKVQPQHF.

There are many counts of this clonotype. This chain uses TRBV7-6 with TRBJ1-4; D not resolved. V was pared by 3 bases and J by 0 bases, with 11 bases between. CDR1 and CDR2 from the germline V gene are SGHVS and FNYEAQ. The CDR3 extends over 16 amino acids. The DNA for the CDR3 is TGTGCCAGCAGCTTGGTCTTCGGTGCAACTAATGAAAAACTGTTTTTT. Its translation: CASSLVFGATNEKLFF.